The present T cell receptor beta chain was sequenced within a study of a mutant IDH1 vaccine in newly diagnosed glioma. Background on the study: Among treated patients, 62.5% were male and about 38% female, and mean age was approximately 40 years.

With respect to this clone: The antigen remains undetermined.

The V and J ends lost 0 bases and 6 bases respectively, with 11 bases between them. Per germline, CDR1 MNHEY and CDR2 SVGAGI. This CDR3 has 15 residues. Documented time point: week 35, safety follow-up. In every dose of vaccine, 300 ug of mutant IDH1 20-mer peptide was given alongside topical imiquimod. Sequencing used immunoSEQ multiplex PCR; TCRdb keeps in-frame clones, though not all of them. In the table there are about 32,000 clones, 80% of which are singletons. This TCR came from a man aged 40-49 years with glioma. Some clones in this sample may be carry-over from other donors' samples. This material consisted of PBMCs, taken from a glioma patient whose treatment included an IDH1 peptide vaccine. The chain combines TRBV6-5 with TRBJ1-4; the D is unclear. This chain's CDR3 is CASSYSNSGDEKLFF. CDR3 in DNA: TGTGCCAGCAGTTACTCGAACTCCGGGGATGAAAAACTGTTTTTT.